One sample yielded the 25 T cell receptor beta chains listed below, sequenced in a study of PD-1 blockade in classical Hodgkin lymphoma. Described time point: newly diagnosed, previously untreated cHL patient sample. The repertoire was sequenced with immunoSEQ multiplex PCR; TCRdb's copy has only in-frame clones and lacks some. The table records 17,000 or so clones, roughly 87% of them present only once. Sequencing was performed on peripheral blood mononuclear cells (PBMCs). These receptors originate from a human donor with classical Hodgkin lymphoma.

The chain carries TRBV27 and TRBJ1-5; TRBD1 aligns across 7 bases. V lost 3 bases to trimming and J lost 4 bases; unmatched junction nucleotides: 6. CDR3 length equals 15 residues. CDR1 MNHEY and CDR2 SMNVEV come from the germline V gene (reference sequence). The CDR3 protein is CASSFAGGRNQPQHF. CDR3 nucleotides: TGTGCCAGCAGTTTCGCAGGGGGACGTAATCAGCCCCAGCATTTT.

V usage is TRBV9 and J usage is TRBJ2-3; 14 nucleotides match TRBD2. From germline, CDR1 is SGDLS and CDR2 YYNGEE. This CDR3 has 18 residues. The V gene end was trimmed by 3 bases and the J gene end by 6 bases; junction bases not matched to a gene: 12. CDR3 nucleotides: TGTGCCAGCAGCGCGGGACTAGCGGGAGACGGGGCAAGGGATACGCAGTATTTT. It is translated as CASSAGLAGDGARDTQYF.

The chain couples TRBV7-9 to TRBJ2-1; D is unresolved. V gave up 1 base and J gave up 8 bases, with 3 bases separating them. CDR3 length: 11 amino acids. The germline CDR1 and CDR2 sequences are SEHNR and FQNEAQ (reference sequence). In DNA form, the CDR3 reads TGTGCCAGCAGCTTAGTGGATGAGCAGTTCTTC. Translating it yields CASSLVDEQFF.

This clone was seen only once. CDR3: CASSANSGGWGYGYTF. CDR3 nucleotide sequence: TGTGCCAGTAGTGCAAATTCGGGCGGTTGGGGCTATGGCTACACCTTC. This chain connects TRBV19 to TRBJ1-2; D is unresolved. Germline loops: CDR1 LNHDA, CDR2 SQIVND (reference sequence). The CDR3 loop spans 16 amino acids. The V end was cut by 5 bases, the J end by 4 bases, with 20 bases between. Complete variable domain (other parts from reference TRBV19 and TRBJ1-2): DGGITQSPKYLFRKEGQNVTLSCEQNLNHDAMYWYRQDPGQGLRLIYYSQIVNDFQKGDIAEGYSVSREKKESFPLTVTSAQKNPTAFYLCASSANSGGWGYGYTFGSGTRLTVV.

This chain links TRBV5-6 with TRBJ2-1, with 9 bases matching TRBD2. This CDR3 region has 14 residues. Trimming cost V 4 bases and J 12 bases; bases outside gene matches: 11. Germline V CDR1 and CDR2: SGHDT, YYEEEE. The CDR3: CASSGLAGMERQFF. DNA for the CDR3: TGTGCCAGCAGCGGGCTAGCGGGAATGGAGAGGCAGTTCTTC. The full variable domain, in which reference TRBV5-6 and TRBJ2-1 provide the parts outside the CDR3, is DAGVTQSPTHLIKTRGQQVTLRCSPKSGHDTVSWYQQALGQGPQFIFQYYEEEERQRGNFPDRFSGHQFPNYSSELNVNALLLGDSALYLCASSGLAGMERQFFGPGTRLTVL.

The J gene is TRBJ1-1, the V gene TRBV6-1; D is unclear. The CDR3 is 13 amino acids. Trimming took off 6 bases at V and 5 bases at J, with 13 bases between the two ends. CDR1 is MNHNS and CDR2 is SASEGT in the germline V gene. As DNA, the CDR3 is TGTGCCAGCAGGCCCGGCCCGGGGACTGAAGCTTTCTTT. It yields the protein CASRPGPGTEAFF.

This clone came up a few times. The rearrangement joins TRBV6-1 to TRBJ2-3, with 11 nucleotides matching TRBD1. CDR1 is MNHNS, CDR2 SASEGT, per germline. Trimming took 4 bases from V and 6 from J; bases not matched to a gene: 3. There are 14 residues in the CDR3. CDR3 in DNA: TGTGCCAGCAGTGTAGGACAGGGGGCTGATACGCAGTATTTT. It translates to CASSVGQGADTQYF.

The chain links TRBV30 to TRBJ1-4, with D unclear. This CDR3 is 13 amino acids long. Germline CDR1 GTSNPN, CDR2 SVGIG (reference sequence). With 2 bases removed from V and 2 bases from J, the gap between germline ends came to 6 bases. The CDR3 DNA reads as TGTGCCTGGAGTTTTGGGACTAATGAAAAACTGTTTTTT. Encoded protein: CAWSFGTNEKLFF.

The chain links TRBV5-4 to TRBJ2-2; no firm D call. The V end lost 4 bases, the J end lost 1 base, and 11 bases lay between the germline ends. Per the germline V gene, CDR1 is SGHNT and CDR2 is YYREEE (reference sequence). CDR3 length equals 15 residues. In DNA, the CDR3 is TGTGCCAGCAGCCAACGTGGCAAGAACACCGGGGAGCTGTTTTTT. This encodes CASSQRGKNTGELFF.

The chain joins TRBV10-3 to TRBJ2-3, with 8 bases aligning to TRBD2. The CDR3 contains 14 residues. Germline CDR1 ENHRY, CDR2 SYGVKD. V lost 7 bases to trimming and J lost 6 bases; unmatched junction nucleotides: 9. CDR3 sequence reads: CAITPETSVDTQYF. In nucleotides, the CDR3 is TGTGCCATCACCCCGGAGACTAGCGTTGATACGCAGTATTTT.

The CDR3 is CASILTSGYNEQFF. Here the CDR3 DNA reads TGTGCCAGCATTTTGACTAGCGGTTACAATGAGCAGTTCTTC. The V and J genes are TRBV28 and TRBJ2-1, with 9 bases that match TRBD2. V dropped 7 bases and J dropped 4; count of bases not matched to a gene: 5. The CDR3 runs 14 residues. Germline CDR1 is MDHEN and CDR2 is SYDVKM.

The chain couples TRBV7-9 to TRBJ2-5; weak D call: TRBD2 (6 bases). V gave up 0 bases and J gave up 2 bases, with 19 bases separating them. This CDR3 has 18 amino acids. Looked up from germline, CDR1 is SEHNR and CDR2 is FQNEAQ (reference sequence). Written as DNA, the CDR3 is TGTGCCAGCAGCTTAGCGCGGGACGCATTGAGGGTACAAGAGACCCAGTACTTC. Translation gives CASSLARDALRVQETQYF.

The V and J genes are TRBV6-6 and TRBJ1-2; 11 nucleotides align to TRBD1. The length of the CDR3 is 16 residues. CDR1 is MNHNY and CDR2 is SVGAGI in the germline V gene (reference sequence). J lost 0 bases, V lost 6 bases, and 6 bases had no gene match. This chain's CDR3 is CASSPDRGLSNYGYTF. CDR3 DNA: TGTGCCAGCAGCCCGGACAGGGGGCTTTCTAACTATGGCTACACCTTC.

This clone was counted a few times. The V call is TRBV14, the J call TRBJ2-1; D may be TRBD1 (6 bases). This CDR3 is built from 15 residues. Germline-derived CDR1 and CDR2 are SGHDN and FVKESK. V lost 4 bases and J lost 7, with 17 bases in between. CDR3 protein: CASSPFTGTRNEQFF. The CDR3 bases are TGTGCCAGCAGCCCTTTTACCGGGACACGAAATGAGCAGTTCTTC.

This chain uses TRBV4-3 with TRBJ2-1, with D hard to call. This CDR3 has 14 amino acids. Germline CDR1 is LGHNA and CDR2 is YSLEER. V lost 1 base to trimming and J lost 4 bases, with 8 bases between them. The CDR3 loop is CASSQGQAYNEQFF. The CDR3 bases are TGCGCCAGCAGCCAAGGGCAGGCTTACAATGAGCAGTTCTTC.

This chain joins TRBV7-2 and TRBJ1-4; 7 bases agree with TRBD1. The germline CDR1 and CDR2 sequences are SGHTA and FQGNSA. This CDR3 spans 13 amino acids. Trimming removed 6 bases from V and 5 bases from J; junction bases left unmatched: 3. Here the CDR3 DNA reads TGTGCCAGCAGGGCGGGACAGAATGAAAAACTGTTTTTT. Protein sequence: CASRAGQNEKLFF.

The genes are TRBV6-5 and TRBJ2-5; the D gene is possibly TRBD1 (5 bases). V lost 0 bases and J 0 bases, leaving 8 bases between the germline ends. Germline-derived CDR1 and CDR2 are MNHEY and SVGAGI. This CDR3 is 15 amino acids long. The CDR3 region has the DNA TGTGCCAGCAGTTACTCGAAGGGGTACCAAGAGACCCAGTACTTC. Its translation is CASSYSKGYQETQYF.

The chain is built from TRBV2 and TRBJ1-5; 7 bases align to TRBD1. The CDR3 is 13 residues long. The V gene end was trimmed by 3 bases and the J gene end by 4 bases; junction bases not matched to a gene: 0. Germline lookup yields CDR1 SNHLY and CDR2 FYNNEI. CDR3 in amino acids: CASSETGNQPQHF. As DNA, the CDR3 is TGTGCCAGCAGTGAGACAGGGAATCAGCCCCAGCATTTT.

The CDR3 nucleotides read TGTGCCAGCAGCTCGGGAGGGGCGGTGAACGAGCAGTACTTC. Translation gives CASSSGGAVNEQYF. This chain connects TRBV11-3 to TRBJ2-7; 8 bases are shared with TRBD2. V shed 4 bases, J shed 5 bases, and the junction held 7 bases outside the gene matches. The CDR3 loop spans 14 amino acids. Germline V CDR1 and CDR2: SGHNT, YENEEA.

V and J are TRBV9 and TRBJ2-5, with D uncertain. Trimming removed 3 bases at V and 5 bases at J, with 23 bases between. The germline CDR1 and CDR2 sequences are SGDLS and YYNGEE. The CDR3 is 17 residues long. In DNA, the CDR3 is TGTGCCAGCAGCGAAGGATTTATGACTCAGGCTGGGGAGACCCAGTACTTC. Translation: CASSEGFMTQAGETQYF.

This clone occurred a few times. This CDR3 reads CASSHGEGTDTQYF. For the CDR3, the DNA is TGTGCCAGCAGCCACGGGGAGGGCACAGATACGCAGTATTTT. The gene calls are TRBV11-3 and TRBJ2-3; tentative D call: TRBD2 (6 bases). V dropped 5 bases and J dropped 1 base, with 10 bases sitting between them. CDR1 and CDR2 from the germline V gene are SGHNT and YENEEA. This CDR3 comprises 14 residues.

V is TRBV5-1 and J is TRBJ1-4; tentative D call: TRBD1 (5 bases). CDR3 length: 15 residues. The V gene lost 0 bases and the J gene lost 2 bases, with 8 bases spanning the gap. CDR1 and CDR2 from the germline V gene are SGHRS and YFSETQ. CDR3 in amino acids: CASSLGQRTNEKLFF. Written as DNA, the CDR3 is TGCGCCAGCAGCTTGGGACAGAGGACTAATGAAAAACTGTTTTTT.

This chain's CDR3 is CASSLVDRGTDTQYF. CDR3 nucleotide sequence: TGTGCCAGCAGTTTAGTGGACAGGGGCACAGATACGCAGTATTTT. This chain joins TRBV27 and TRBJ2-3; 8 bases line up with TRBD1. J lost 1 base, V lost 2 bases, and 2 bases had no gene match. The CDR3 sequence is 15 residues long. Germline CDR1 and CDR2: MNHEY and SMNVEV (reference sequence).

The chain links TRBV28 to TRBJ2-7; 13 bases agree with TRBD2. Germline CDR1 and CDR2: MDHEN and SYDVKM. The V and J ends lost 8 bases and 2 bases, in that order; junction bases with no gene match: 3. CDR3 size: 14 residues. CDR3 in amino acids: CASQLAGGAYEQYF. CDR3 coding DNA: TGTGCCAGCCAACTAGCGGGAGGGGCCTACGAGCAGTACTTC.

This rearrangement joins TRBV19 to TRBJ2-6; no clear D. This CDR3 spans 12 amino acids. V shed 5 bases and J shed 10 bases, with 9 bases lying between them. Germline CDR1 is LNHDA and CDR2 is SQIVND (reference sequence). In DNA form, the CDR3 reads TGTGCCAGTAGTCCGTCACTGAACGTCCTGACTTTC. This encodes CASSPSLNVLTF.